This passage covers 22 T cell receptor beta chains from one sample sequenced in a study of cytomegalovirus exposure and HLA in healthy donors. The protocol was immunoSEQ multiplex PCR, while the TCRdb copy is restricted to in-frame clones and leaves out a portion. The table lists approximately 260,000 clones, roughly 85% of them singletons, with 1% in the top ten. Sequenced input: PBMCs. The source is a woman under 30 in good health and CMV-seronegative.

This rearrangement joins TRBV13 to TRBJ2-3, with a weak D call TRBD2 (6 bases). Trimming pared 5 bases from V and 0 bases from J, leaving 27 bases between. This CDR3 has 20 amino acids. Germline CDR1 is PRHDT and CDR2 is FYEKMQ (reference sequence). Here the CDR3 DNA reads TGTGCCAGCAGCCTTGGGCCGGGGGAGGAGGGACCTTCTAGCACAGATACGCAGTATTTT. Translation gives CASSLGPGEEGPSSTDTQYF. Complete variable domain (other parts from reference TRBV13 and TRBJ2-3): AAGVIQSPRHLIKEKRETATLKCYPIPRHDTVYWYQQGPGQDPQFLISFYEKMQSDKGSIPDRFSAQQFSDYHSELNMSSLELGDSALYFCASSLGPGEEGPSSTDTQYFGPGTRLTVL.

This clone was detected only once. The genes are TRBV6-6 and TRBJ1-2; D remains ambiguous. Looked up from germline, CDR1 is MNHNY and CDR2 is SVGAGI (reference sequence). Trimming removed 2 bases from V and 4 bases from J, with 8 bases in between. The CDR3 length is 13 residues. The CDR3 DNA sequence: TGTGCCAGCAGTTACCCCAACAGCTATGGCTACACCTTC. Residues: CASSYPNSYGYTF.

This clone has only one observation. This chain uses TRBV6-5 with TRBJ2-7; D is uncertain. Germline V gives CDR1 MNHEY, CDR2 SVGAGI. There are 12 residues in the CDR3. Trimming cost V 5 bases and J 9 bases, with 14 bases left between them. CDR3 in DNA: TGTGCCAGCAGTCCCGAGACTGGCGGGCAGTACTTC. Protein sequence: CASSPETGGQYF.

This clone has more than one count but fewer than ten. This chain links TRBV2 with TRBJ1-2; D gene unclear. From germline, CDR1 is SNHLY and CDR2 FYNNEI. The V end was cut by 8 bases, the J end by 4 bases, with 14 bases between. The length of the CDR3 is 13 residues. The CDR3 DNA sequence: TGTGCCAGCTGTTATCGTGGGCGCTATGGCTACACCTTC. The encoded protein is CASCYRGRYGYTF.

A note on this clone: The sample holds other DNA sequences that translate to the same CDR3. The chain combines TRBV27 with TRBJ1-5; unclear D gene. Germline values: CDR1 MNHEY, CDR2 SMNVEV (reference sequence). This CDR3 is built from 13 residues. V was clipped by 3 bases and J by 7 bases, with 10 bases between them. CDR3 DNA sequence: TGTGCCAGCAGTTTTTCCGGGAACCAGCCCCAGCATTTT. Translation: CASSFSGNQPQHF.

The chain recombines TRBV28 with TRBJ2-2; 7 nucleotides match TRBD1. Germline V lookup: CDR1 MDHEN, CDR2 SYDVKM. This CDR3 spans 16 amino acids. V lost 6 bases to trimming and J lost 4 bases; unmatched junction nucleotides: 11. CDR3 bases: TGTGCCAGCAGCTTCCGACAGGGAAGGGGCACCGGGGAGCTGTTTTTT. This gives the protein CASSFRQGRGTGELFF.

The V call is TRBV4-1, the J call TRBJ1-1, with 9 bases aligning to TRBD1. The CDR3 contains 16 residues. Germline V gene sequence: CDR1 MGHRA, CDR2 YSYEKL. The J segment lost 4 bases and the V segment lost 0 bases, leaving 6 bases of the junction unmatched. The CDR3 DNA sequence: TGCGCCAGCAGCCAAGAGGGCCGGGACAGGGCCACTGAAGCTTTCTTT. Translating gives CASSQEGRDRATEAFF.

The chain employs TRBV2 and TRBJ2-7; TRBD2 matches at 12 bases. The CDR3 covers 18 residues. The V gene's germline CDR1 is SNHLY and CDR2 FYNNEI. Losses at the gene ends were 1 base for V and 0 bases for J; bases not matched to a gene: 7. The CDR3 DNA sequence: TGTGCCAGCAGTGAAGATACTAGCGGGGGGATTCCCTCCTACGAGCAGTACTTC. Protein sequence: CASSEDTSGGIPSYEQYF.

CDR3 sequence (DNA): TGTGCCAGCAGTCCCGGGACAACTTACCGCACACCCAACAATGAGCAGTTCTTC. This encodes CASSPGTTYRTPNNEQFF. V usage is TRBV2 and J usage is TRBJ2-1; perhaps TRBD1 as D (6 bases). Trimming shortened V by 5 bases and J by 5 bases, and 25 bases separated the two germline ends. Germline V lookup: CDR1 SNHLY, CDR2 FYNNEI. CDR3 size: 18 residues. The full variable domain, rest sourced from reference TRBV2 and TRBJ2-1, is EPEVTQTPSHQVTQMGQEVILRCVPISNHLYFYWYRQILGQKVEFLVSFYNNEISEKSEIFDDQFSVERPDGSNFTLKIRSTKLEDSAMYFCASSPGTTYRTPNNEQFFGPGTRLTVL.

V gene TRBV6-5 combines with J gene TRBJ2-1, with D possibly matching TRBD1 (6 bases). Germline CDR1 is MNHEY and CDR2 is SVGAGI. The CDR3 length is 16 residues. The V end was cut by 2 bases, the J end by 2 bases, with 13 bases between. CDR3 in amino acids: CASSYPGTPTYNEQFF. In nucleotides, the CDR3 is TGTGCCAGCAGTTACCCAGGGACACCTACCTACAATGAGCAGTTCTTC.

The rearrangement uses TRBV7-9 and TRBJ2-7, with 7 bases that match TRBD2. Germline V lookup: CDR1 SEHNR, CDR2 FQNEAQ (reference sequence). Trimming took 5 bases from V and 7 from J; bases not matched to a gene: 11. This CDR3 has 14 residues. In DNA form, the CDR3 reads TGTGCCAGCAGCACCCACGGGAGGATGAGGGAGCAGTACTTC. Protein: CASSTHGRMREQYF.

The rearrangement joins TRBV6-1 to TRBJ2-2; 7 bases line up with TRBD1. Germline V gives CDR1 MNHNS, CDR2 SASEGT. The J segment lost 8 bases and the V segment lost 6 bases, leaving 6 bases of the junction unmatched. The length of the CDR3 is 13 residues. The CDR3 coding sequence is TGTGCCAGCAGGGAACAGGGGTGGGGGGAGCTGTTTTTT. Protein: CASREQGWGELFF.

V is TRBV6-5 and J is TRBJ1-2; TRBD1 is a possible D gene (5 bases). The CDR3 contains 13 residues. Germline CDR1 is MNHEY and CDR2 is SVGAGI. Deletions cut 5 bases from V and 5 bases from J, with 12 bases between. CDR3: CASSPQELYGYTF. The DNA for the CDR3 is TGTGCCAGCAGTCCACAGGAGCTATATGGCTACACCTTC.

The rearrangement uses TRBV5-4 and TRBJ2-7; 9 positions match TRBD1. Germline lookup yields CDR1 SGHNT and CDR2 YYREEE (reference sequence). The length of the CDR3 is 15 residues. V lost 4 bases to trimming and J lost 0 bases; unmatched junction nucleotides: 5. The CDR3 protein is CASSRDRGSSYEQYF. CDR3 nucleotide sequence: TGTGCCAGCAGCCGCGACAGGGGGAGCTCCTACGAGCAGTACTTC.

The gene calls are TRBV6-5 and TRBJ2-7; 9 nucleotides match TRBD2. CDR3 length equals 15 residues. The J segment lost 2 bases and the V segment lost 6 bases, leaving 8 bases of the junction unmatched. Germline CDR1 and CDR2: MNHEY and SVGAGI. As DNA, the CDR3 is TGTGCCAGCAGCCCGAGAGCGGGAGGTACCTACGAGCAGTACTTC. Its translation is CASSPRAGGTYEQYF.

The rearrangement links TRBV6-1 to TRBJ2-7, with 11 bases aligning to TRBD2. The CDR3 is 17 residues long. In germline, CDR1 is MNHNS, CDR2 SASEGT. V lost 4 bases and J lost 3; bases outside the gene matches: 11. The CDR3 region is CASSGMKTSGRIYEQYF. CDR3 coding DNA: TGTGCCAGCAGTGGAATGAAAACTAGCGGGAGAATCTACGAGCAGTACTTC.

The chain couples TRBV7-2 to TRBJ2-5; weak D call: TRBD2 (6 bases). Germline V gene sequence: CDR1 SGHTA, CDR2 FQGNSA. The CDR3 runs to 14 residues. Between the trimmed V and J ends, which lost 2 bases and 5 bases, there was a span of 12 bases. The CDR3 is CASSLRGLRETQYF. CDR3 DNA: TGTGCCAGCAGCTTACGGGGGTTACGGGAGACCCAGTACTTC.

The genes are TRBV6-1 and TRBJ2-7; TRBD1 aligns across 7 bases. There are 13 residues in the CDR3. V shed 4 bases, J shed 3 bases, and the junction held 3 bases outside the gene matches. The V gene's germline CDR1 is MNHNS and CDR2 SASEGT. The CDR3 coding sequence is TGTGCCAGCAGTGGACAGGGAAGCTACGAGCAGTACTTC. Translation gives CASSGQGSYEQYF.

CDR3 sequence reads: CASSLGGLNQPQHF. CDR3 coding DNA: TGTGCCAGCAGCTTGGGGGGGCTCAATCAGCCCCAGCATTTT. The chain employs TRBV5-6 and TRBJ1-5; D is possibly TRBD1 (6 bases). V was clipped by 0 bases and J by 3 bases, with 7 bases between them. The CDR3 is made up of 14 amino acids. Germline-derived CDR1 and CDR2 are SGHDT and YYEEEE.

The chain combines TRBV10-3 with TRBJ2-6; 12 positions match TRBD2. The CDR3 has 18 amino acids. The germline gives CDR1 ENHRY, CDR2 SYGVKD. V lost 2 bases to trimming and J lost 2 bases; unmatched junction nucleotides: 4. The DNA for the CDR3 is TGTGCCATCAGTGAGAGACTAGCGGGAGCTCCTGGGGCCAACGTCCTGACTTTC. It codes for CAISERLAGAPGANVLTF.

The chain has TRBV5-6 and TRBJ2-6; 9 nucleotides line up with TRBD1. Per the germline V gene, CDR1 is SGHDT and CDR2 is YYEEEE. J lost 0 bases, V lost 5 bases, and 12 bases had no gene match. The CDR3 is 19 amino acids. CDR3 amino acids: CASSRIRDRVLSGANVLTF. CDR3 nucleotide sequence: TGTGCCAGCAGTCGAATCCGGGACAGGGTTCTCTCTGGGGCCAACGTCCTGACTTTC.

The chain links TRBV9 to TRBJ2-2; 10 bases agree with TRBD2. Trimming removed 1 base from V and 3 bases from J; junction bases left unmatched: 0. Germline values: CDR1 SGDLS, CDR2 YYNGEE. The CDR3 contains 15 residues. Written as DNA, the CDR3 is TGTGCCAGCAGCGTAAGCGGGAGGGACACCGGGGAGCTGTTTTTT. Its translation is CASSVSGRDTGELFF.